This T cell receptor (beta chain) is drawn from a study of CD8+CD57+ T cells in acquired aplastic anemia. Study outcomes and limitations: CD8+ Simpson's diversity showed no significant patient-control difference.

CDR1 is MNHNS, CDR2 SASEGT, per germline. The V gene lost 2 bases and the J gene lost 6 bases, with 17 bases spanning the gap. The CDR3 is 15 amino acids. Points on this clonotype: The antigen is not known.

The use of genomic DNA as template underpinned the TCR beta VDJ and CDR3 profiling. TCRdb itself ran the reads through MiXCR, one entry per CDR3 protein. Of about 270,000 distinct CDR3 sequences in the sample, around 60% were seen once. Sequencing input: sorted CD4+, CD8+, or CD8+CD57+ T cells (not recorded which) from PBMCs. The chain couples TRBV6-1 to TRBJ2-7; the D gene is possibly TRBD1 (5 bases). This sequence was found in a human donor with severe aplastic anemia or a healthy control (not recorded which). The CDR3 coding sequence is TGTGCCAGCAGTGAACCCGGCAGGGTAACCGGCGAGCAGTACTTC. This gives the protein CASSEPGRVTGEQYF.